The following is a T cell receptor beta chain sequence with its context. The antigen remains unidentified. Germline is not matched at one junction end, which may reflect a read error. Total RNA (around 500 ng) served as template for TCR beta cDNA synthesis primed by a constant-region primer. Three-round nested multiplex PCR performed with slightly modified ARM-PCR produced the TCR beta libraries. With TRBV1-TRBV30 forward primers and a C-beta reverse primer, the first two PCR rounds were run for about 10 cycles each. In TCRdb, the multiplex PCR reads were re-called with MiXCR into one record per CDR3 protein. The sample shows roughly 53,000 distinct CDR3 sequences, roughly 77% of them seen only once. Bulk tissue was left unsorted, and RNA and DNA were co-extracted from approximately 20-30 mg of it. Every tumor contributed samples taken at five separate regions. This sample was taken from a study of tumor-infiltrating lymphocytes in primary liver carcinoma.

Study outcomes and limitations: Significantly greater top-250-clone fractions characterized tumors relative to blood (p = 0.039).

The CDR3 sequence is 14 residues long. The germline CDR1 and CDR2 sequences are SQVTM and ANQGSEA. Sequenced: liver tumor tissue from sampling region 2. The subset is: tumor region T2, inferior pole. The chain combines TRBV29-1 with TRBJ1-1; no reliable D call. The sequence came from a man aged 40-55 years with primary liver carcinoma and hepatitis B virus infection. CDR3 bases: TGCAGCGTTGAAGATCGACGGTCGAACATTGAAACTTTCTTT. Translating it yields CSVEDRRSNIETFF.